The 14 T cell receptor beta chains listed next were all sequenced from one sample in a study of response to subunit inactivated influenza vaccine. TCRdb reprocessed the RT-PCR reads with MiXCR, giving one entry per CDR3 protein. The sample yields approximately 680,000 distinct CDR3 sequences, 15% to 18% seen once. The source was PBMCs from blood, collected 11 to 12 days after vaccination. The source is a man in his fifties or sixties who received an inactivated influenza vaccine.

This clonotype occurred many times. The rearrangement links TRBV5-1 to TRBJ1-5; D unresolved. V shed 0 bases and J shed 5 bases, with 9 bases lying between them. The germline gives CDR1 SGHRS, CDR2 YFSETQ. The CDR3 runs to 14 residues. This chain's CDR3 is CASSLGGGDQPQHF. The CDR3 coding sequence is TGCGCCAGCAGCTTGGGGGGTGGCGATCAGCCCCAGCATTTT.

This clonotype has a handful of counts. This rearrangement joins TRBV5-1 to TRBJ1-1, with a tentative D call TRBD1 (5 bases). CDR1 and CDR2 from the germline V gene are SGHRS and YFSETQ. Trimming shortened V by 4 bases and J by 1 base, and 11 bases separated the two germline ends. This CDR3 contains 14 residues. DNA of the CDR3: TGCGCCAGCAGCCGGGGGACTGCGAACACTGAAGCTTTCTTT. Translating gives CASSRGTANTEAFF.

As DNA, the CDR3 is TGTGCCAGCAGGGGACAGGGGGACAGGGAGCTGTTTTTT. The encoded protein is CASRGQGDRELFF. The chain joins TRBV28 to TRBJ2-2, with 11 nucleotides matching TRBD1. The CDR3 sequence is 13 residues long. Germline trimming cut 6 bases from V and 9 bases from J; bases unmatched to any gene: 3. Looked up from germline, CDR1 is MDHEN and CDR2 is SYDVKM. Filled out from reference TRBV28 and TRBJ2-2, the complete variable domain reads DVKVTQSSRYLVKRTGEKVFLECVQDMDHENMFWYRQDPGLGLRLIYFSYDVKMKEKGDIPEGYSVSREKKERFSLILESASTNQTSMYLCASRGQGDRELFFGEGSRLTVL.

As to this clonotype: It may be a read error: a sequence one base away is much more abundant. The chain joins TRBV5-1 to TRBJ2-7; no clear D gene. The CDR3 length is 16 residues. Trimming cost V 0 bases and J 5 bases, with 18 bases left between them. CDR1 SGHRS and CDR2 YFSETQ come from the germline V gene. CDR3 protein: CASSLDGVVAAHEQYF. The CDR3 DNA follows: TGCGCCAGCAGCTTGGATGGCGTGGTCGCGGCCCACGAGCAGTACTTC.

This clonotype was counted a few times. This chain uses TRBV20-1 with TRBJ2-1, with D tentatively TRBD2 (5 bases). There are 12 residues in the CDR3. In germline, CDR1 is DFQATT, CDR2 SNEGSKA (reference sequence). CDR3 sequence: CSEGPTTYEQFF. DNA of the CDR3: TGCAGCGAGGGTCCGACGACTTATGAGCAGTTCTTC.

In DNA, the CDR3 is TGTGCCACCAGTGACCTAGCGGGGGGGGTAGCAGATACGCAGTATTTT. Translating it yields CATSDLAGGVADTQYF. The V gene is TRBV24-1, the J gene TRBJ2-3; the match to TRBD2 covers 12 bases. Per the germline V gene, CDR1 is KGHDR and CDR2 is SFDVKD. The length of the CDR3 is 16 residues. Trimming took 4 bases from V and 4 from J; bases not matched to a gene: 5.

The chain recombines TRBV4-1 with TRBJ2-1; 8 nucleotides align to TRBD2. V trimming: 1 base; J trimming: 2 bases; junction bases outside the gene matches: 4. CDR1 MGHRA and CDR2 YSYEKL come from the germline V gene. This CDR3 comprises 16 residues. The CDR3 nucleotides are TGCGCCAGCAGCCAAGGCCGGGGGGGCACCTACAATGAGCAGTTCTTC. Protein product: CASSQGRGGTYNEQFF.

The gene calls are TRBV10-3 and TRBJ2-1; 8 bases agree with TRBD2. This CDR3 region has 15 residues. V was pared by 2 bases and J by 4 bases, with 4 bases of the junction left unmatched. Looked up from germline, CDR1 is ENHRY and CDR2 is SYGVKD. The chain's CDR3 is CAISERGGSYNEQFF. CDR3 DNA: TGTGCCATCAGTGAGCGGGGGGGCAGTTACAATGAGCAGTTCTTC.

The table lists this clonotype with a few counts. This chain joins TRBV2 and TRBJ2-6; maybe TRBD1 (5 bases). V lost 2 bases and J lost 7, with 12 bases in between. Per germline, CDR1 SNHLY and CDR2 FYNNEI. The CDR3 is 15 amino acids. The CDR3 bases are TGTGCCAGCAGTGAATCGCAGGGATTTGCCAACGTCCTGACTTTC. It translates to CASSESQGFANVLTF.

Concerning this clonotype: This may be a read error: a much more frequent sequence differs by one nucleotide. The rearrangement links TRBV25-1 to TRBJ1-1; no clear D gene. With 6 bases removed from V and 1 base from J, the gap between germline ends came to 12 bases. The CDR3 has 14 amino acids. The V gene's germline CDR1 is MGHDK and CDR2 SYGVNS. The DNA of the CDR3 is TGTGCCAGCAGCCAGGCAAAGGGGAACACTGAAGCTTTCTTT. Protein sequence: CASSQAKGNTEAFF.

DNA for the CDR3: TGTGCCAGCAGGGGGACAGGGCTAAACACCGGGGAGCTGTTTTTT. Its protein product is CASRGTGLNTGELFF. The chain joins TRBV7-9 to TRBJ2-2, with 9 bases identical to TRBD1. The germline gives CDR1 SEHNR, CDR2 FQNEAQ (reference sequence). V lost 6 bases to trimming and J lost 2 bases; unmatched junction nucleotides: 4. CDR3 length: 15 amino acids. Variable domain in full (rest from reference TRBV7-9 and TRBJ2-2): DTGVSQNPRHKITKRGQNVTFRCDPISEHNRLYWYRQTLGQGPEFLTYFQNEAQLEKSRLLSDRFSAERPKGSFSTLEIQRTEQGDSAMYLCASRGTGLNTGELFFGEGSRLTVL.

Here the CDR3 reads CSVEVSRDGPQHF. The CDR3 DNA reads as TGCAGCGTTGAAGTGTCCAGGGACGGGCCCCAGCATTTT. This chain joins TRBV29-1 and TRBJ1-5; D may be TRBD1 (5 bases). The CDR3 has 13 residues. Germline V gene lookup returns CDR1 SQVTM and CDR2 ANQGSEA. V lost 1 base to trimming and J lost 9 bases, with 13 bases between them.

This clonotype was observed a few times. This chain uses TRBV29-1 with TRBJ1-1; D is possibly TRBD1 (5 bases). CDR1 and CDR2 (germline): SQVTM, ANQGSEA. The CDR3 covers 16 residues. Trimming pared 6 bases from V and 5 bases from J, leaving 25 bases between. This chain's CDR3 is CSVLQWDAKRRTEAFF. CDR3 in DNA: TGCAGCGTACTACAATGGGACGCAAAAAGGCGTACTGAAGCTTTCTTT. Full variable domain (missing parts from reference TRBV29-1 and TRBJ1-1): SAVISQKPSRDICQRGTSLTIQCQVDSQVTMMFWYRQQPGQSLTLIATANQGSEATYESGFVIDKFPISRPNLTFSTLTVSNMSPEDSSIYLCSVLQWDAKRRTEAFFGQGTRLTVV.

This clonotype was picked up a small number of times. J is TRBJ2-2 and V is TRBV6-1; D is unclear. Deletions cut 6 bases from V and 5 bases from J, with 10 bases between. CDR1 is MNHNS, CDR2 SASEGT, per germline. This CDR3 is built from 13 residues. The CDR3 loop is CASSQRSTGELFF. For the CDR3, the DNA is TGTGCCAGCAGCCAAAGAAGTACCGGGGAGCTGTTTTTT.